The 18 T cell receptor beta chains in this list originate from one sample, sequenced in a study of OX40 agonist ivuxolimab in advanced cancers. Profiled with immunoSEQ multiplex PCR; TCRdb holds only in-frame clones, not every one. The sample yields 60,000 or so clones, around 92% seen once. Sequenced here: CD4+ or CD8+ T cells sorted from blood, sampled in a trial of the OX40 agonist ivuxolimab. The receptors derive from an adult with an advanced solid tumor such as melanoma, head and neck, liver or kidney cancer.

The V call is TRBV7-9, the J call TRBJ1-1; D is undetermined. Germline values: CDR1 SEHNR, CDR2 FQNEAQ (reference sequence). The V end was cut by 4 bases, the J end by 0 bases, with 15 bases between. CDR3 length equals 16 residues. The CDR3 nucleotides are TGTGCCAGCAGCTCGCAATCTGACGGCTTGAACACTGAAGCTTTCTTT. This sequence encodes CASSSQSDGLNTEAFF.

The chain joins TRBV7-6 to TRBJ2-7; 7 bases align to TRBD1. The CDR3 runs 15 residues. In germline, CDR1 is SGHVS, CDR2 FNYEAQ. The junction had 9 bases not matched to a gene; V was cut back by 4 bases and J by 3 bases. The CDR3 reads CASSSTGAGNYEQYF. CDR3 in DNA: TGTGCCAGCAGCTCAACAGGGGCCGGAAACTACGAGCAGTACTTC.

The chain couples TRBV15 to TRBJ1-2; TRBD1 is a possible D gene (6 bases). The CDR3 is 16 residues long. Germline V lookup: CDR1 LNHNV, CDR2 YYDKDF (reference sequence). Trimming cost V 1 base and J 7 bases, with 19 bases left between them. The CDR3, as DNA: TGTGCCACCAGCAGAGCTCCAGGGGTGGTACTGGGTGGCTACACCTTC. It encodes CATSRAPGVVLGGYTF.

In DNA form, the CDR3 reads TGTGCCACCAGCAGAGATTTTCTCTGGTGGGAGGACCAAGAGACCCAGTACTTC. It translates to CATSRDFLWWEDQETQYF. The chain uses TRBV15 and TRBJ2-5; perhaps TRBD2 as D (6 bases). The CDR3 spans 18 residues. V lost 0 bases, J lost 0 bases, and 17 bases lay in between. CDR1 is LNHNV and CDR2 is YYDKDF in the germline V gene (reference sequence).

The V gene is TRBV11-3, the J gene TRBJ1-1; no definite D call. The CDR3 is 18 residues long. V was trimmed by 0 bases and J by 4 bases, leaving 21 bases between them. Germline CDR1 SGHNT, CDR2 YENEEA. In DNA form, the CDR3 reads TGTGCCAGCAGCTTAGATTACTTCGGAAAAGTCGGAGGCACTGAAGCTTTCTTT. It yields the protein CASSLDYFGKVGGTEAFF.

Written as DNA, the CDR3 is TGTGCCAGCAGCTTGGGACGGGCAGATACGCAGTATTTT. Translating it yields CASSLGRADTQYF. V and J are TRBV5-6 and TRBJ2-3; D is unresolved. The CDR3 length is 13 residues. V was pared by 0 bases and J by 4 bases, with 6 bases between. CDR1 is SGHDT and CDR2 is YYEEEE in the germline V gene.

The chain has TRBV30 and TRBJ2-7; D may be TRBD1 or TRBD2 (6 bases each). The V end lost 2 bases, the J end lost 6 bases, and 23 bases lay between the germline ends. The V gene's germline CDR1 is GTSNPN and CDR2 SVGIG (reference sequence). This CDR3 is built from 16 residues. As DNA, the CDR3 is TGTGCCTGGAGTCCGACCCCGGGCGGAGGGGGGCTCGAGCAGTACTTC. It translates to CAWSPTPGGGGLEQYF.

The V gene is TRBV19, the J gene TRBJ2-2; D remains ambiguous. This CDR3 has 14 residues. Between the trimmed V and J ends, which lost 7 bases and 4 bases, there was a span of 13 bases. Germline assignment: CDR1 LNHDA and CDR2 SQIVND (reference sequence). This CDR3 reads CASISILPTGELFF. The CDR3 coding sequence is TGTGCCAGTATTTCTATCTTGCCCACCGGGGAGCTGTTTTTT.

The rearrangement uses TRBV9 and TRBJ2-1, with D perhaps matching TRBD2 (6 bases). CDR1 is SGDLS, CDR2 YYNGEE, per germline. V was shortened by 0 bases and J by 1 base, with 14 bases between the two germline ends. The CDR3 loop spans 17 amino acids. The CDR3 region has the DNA TGTGCCAGCAGCGTAGCCTCTAGCGCCTCTTCCTACAATGAGCAGTTCTTC. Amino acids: CASSVASSASSYNEQFF. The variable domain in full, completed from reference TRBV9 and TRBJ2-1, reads DSGVTQTPKHLITATGQRVTLRCSPRSGDLSVYWYQQSLDQGLQFLIQYYNGEERAKGNILERFSAQQFPDLHSELNLSSLELGDSALYFCASSVASSASSYNEQFFGPGTRLTVL.

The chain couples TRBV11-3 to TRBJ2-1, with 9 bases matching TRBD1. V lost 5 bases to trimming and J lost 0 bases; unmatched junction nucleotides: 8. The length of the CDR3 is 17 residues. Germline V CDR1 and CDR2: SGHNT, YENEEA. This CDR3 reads CASSIRGTGHSYNEQFF. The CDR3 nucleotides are TGTGCCAGCAGCATCCGCGGGACAGGGCACTCCTACAATGAGCAGTTCTTC.

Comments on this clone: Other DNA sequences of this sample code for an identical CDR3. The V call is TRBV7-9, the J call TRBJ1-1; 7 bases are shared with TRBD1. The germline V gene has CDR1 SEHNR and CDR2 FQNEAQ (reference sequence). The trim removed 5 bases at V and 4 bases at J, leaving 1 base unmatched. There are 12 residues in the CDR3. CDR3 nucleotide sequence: TGTGCCAGCAGCCCAGGGGGCACTGAAGCTTTCTTT. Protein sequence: CASSPGGTEAFF.

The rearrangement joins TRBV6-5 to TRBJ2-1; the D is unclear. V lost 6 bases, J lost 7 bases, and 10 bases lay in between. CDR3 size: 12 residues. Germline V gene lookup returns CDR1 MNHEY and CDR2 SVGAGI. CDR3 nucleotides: TGTGCCAGCAGCCCACTCTCGAATGAGCAGTTCTTC. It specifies CASSPLSNEQFF.

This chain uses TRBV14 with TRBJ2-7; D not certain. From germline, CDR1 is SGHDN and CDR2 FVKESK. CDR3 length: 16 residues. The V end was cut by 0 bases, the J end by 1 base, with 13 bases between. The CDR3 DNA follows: TGTGCCAGCAGCCAAGATCACAAGGGCAATTCCTACGAGCAGTACTTC. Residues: CASSQDHKGNSYEQYF.

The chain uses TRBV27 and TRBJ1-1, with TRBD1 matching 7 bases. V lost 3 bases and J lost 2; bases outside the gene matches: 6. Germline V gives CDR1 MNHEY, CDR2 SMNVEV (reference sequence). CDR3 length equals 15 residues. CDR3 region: CASSFKRTGNTEAFF. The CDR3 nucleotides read TGTGCCAGCAGTTTTAAACGGACAGGCAACACTGAAGCTTTCTTT.

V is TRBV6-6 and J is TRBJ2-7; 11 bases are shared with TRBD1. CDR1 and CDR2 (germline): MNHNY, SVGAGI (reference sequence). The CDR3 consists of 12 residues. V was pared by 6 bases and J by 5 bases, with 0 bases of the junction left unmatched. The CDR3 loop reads CASRDRGHEQYF. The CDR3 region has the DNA TGTGCCAGCAGGGACAGGGGGCACGAGCAGTACTTC.

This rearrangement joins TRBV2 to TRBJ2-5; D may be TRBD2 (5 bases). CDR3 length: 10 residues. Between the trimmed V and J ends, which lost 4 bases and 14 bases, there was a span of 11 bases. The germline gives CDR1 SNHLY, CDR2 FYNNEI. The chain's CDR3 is CASSVTDYYF. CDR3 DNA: TGTGCCAGCAGTGTGACCGACTACTACTTC.

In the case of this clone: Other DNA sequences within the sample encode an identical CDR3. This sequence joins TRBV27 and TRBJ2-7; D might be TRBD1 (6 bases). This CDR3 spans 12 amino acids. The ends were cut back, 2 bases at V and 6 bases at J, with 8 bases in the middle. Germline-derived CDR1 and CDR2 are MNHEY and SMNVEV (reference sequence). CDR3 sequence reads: CASSLIGGEQYF. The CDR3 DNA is TGTGCCAGCAGTTTAATAGGGGGCGAGCAGTACTTC.

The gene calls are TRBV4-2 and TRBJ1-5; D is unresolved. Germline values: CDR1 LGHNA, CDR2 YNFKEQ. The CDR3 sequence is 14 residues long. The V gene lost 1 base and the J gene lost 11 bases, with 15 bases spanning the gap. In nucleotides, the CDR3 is TGTGCCAGCAGCCAAGTCGGGCCACAGTGGGCCCAGCATTTT. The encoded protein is CASSQVGPQWAQHF.